Presented here are 20 T cell receptor beta chains from one specimen sequenced in a study of CD8+CD57+ T cells in acquired aplastic anemia. Genomic DNA templated the TCR beta VDJ and CDR3 profiling. TCRdb redid the calling of the reads with MiXCR, one entry per CDR3 protein. The sample lists fewer than 250,000 distinct CDR3 sequences, approximately 49% occurring once. Sequencing was done on a sample of sorted CD4+, CD8+, or CD8+CD57+ T cells (not recorded which) from PBMCs. Receptor source: a human donor in good health, serving as a control.

This clonotype has at least ten counts. The chain recombines TRBV9 with TRBJ1-2, with TRBD1 matching over 7 bases. CDR1 and CDR2 (germline): SGDLS, YYNGEE. The V and J ends lost 4 bases and 8 bases, in that order; junction bases with no gene match: 11. The CDR3 extends over 14 amino acids. The chain's CDR3 is CASSPQARGEGYTF. In DNA form, the CDR3 reads TGTGCCAGCAGCCCCCAGGCCAGGGGGGAAGGCTACACCTTC.

In its sample, this clonotype was seen a few times. The chain has TRBV6-5 and TRBJ1-5, with D perhaps TRBD1 (6 bases). There are 13 residues in the CDR3. The germline V and J ends were trimmed by 4 bases and 6 bases, with 10 bases remaining between them. Germline V gene data show CDR1 as MNHEY and CDR2 as SVGAGI. The CDR3 sequence: CASSLQGRQPQHF. CDR3 bases: TGTGCCAGCAGTTTACAGGGACGTCAGCCCCAGCATTTT.

V and J are TRBV2 and TRBJ1-2; no definite D call. Germline lookup yields CDR1 SNHLY and CDR2 FYNNEI. V was clipped by 2 bases and J by 3 bases, with 10 bases between them. CDR3 length: 14 amino acids. CDR3 region: CASSESSFDYGYTF. CDR3 coding DNA: TGTGCCAGCAGTGAAAGCTCGTTTGACTATGGCTACACCTTC.

V is TRBV5-4 and J is TRBJ2-2; 10 bases align to TRBD1. The CDR3 length is 18 residues. V gave up 0 bases and J gave up 1 base; unmatched junction bases: 6. In germline, CDR1 is SGHNT, CDR2 YYREEE (reference sequence). The CDR3 loop reads CASSLVGTGARNTGELFF. The CDR3 bases are TGTGCCAGCAGCTTGGTGGGGACAGGGGCAAGGAACACCGGGGAGCTGTTTTTT.

In this sample, this clonotype turned up a few times. The rearrangement links TRBV20-1 to TRBJ1-2; D ambiguous. This CDR3 comprises 12 residues. In germline, CDR1 is DFQATT, CDR2 SNEGSKA (reference sequence). V was cut by 3 bases and J by 2 bases, with 7 bases left in between. This chain's CDR3 is CSASGRNYGYTF. CDR3 bases: TGCAGTGCTAGTGGCAGAAACTATGGCTACACCTTC.

The chain recombines TRBV10-3 with TRBJ2-1, with D perhaps matching TRBD1 or TRBD2 (5 bases each). Germline V gene sequence: CDR1 ENHRY, CDR2 SYGVKD. V dropped 7 bases and J dropped 2 bases, with 15 bases sitting between them. The CDR3 loop spans 15 amino acids. This CDR3 is CAITWDPNPYNEQFF. CDR3 nucleotide sequence: TGTGCCATCACTTGGGACCCGAACCCCTACAATGAGCAGTTCTTC.

The rearrangement uses TRBV29-1 and TRBJ1-5; a weak D match, TRBD1 (5 bases). CDR3 length equals 12 residues. Germline CDR1 and CDR2: SQVTM and ANQGSEA. V lost 0 bases and J 11 bases, leaving 11 bases between the germline ends. The CDR3 nucleotides are TGCAGCGTTGAAGAGGGAGGGGAGGCCCAGCATTTT. Protein sequence: CSVEEGGEAQHF.

There are many counts of this clonotype. The chain carries TRBV24-1 and TRBJ2-7; TRBD1 matches 11 bases. Germline-derived CDR1 and CDR2 are KGHDR and SFDVKD. V was clipped by 3 bases and J by 3 bases; unmatched bases: 3. This CDR3 has 15 residues. The CDR3 region is CATSDPGTGGYEQYF. The DNA of the CDR3 is TGTGCCACCAGTGATCCGGGGACAGGGGGCTACGAGCAGTACTTC.

The rearrangement links TRBV7-9 to TRBJ2-1; D not resolved. The germline gives CDR1 SEHNR, CDR2 FQNEAQ (reference sequence). The CDR3 consists of 14 residues. The V and J ends lost 4 bases and 0 bases respectively, with 7 bases between them. This chain's CDR3 is CASSSVGSYNEQFF. CDR3 coding DNA: TGTGCCAGCAGCTCGGTGGGCTCCTACAATGAGCAGTTCTTC. The variable domain in full, completed from reference TRBV7-9 and TRBJ2-1, reads DTGVSQNPRHKITKRGQNVTFRCDPISEHNRLYWYRQTLGQGPEFLTYFQNEAQLEKSRLLSDRFSAERPKGSFSTLEIQRTEQGDSAMYLCASSSVGSYNEQFFGPGTRLTVL.

This clonotype showed up many times. The CDR3 region has the DNA TGCAGCGCCGCCGGGACACTGAACACTGAAGCTTTCTTT. Protein: CSAAGTLNTEAFF. The rearrangement joins TRBV29-1 to TRBJ1-1; a weak D match, TRBD1 (6 bases). The length of the CDR3 is 13 residues. The V gene lost 7 bases and the J gene lost 0 bases, with 12 bases spanning the gap. Germline CDR1 reads SQVTM; CDR2 reads ANQGSEA.

This sequence joins TRBV5-1 and TRBJ1-6; D is uncertain. Trimming shortened V by 0 bases and J by 9 bases, and 10 bases separated the two germline ends. The CDR3 sequence is 14 residues long. Germline values: CDR1 SGHRS, CDR2 YFSETQ. The CDR3 region is CASSLEAVASPLHF. The CDR3 DNA sequence: TGCGCCAGCAGCTTGGAGGCAGTAGCTTCACCCCTCCACTTT.

The V call is TRBV20-1, the J call TRBJ2-2; TRBD1 matches 8 bases. The CDR3 runs to 15 residues. V dropped 6 bases and J dropped 0; count of bases not matched to a gene: 6. Looked up from germline, CDR1 is DFQATT and CDR2 is SNEGSKA (reference sequence). Written as DNA, the CDR3 is TGCAGTGCATTAGGACAGGGTTCGAACACCGGGGAGCTGTTTTTT. This codes for CSALGQGSNTGELFF.

The genes are TRBV7-2 and TRBJ2-1, with a weak D call TRBD2 (6 bases). The CDR3 has 15 residues. V lost 5 bases, J lost 4 bases, and 15 bases lay in between. Looked up from germline, CDR1 is SGHTA and CDR2 is FQGNSA. CDR3 region: CASSLSGSLYNEQFF. The CDR3 nucleotides read TGTGCCAGCAGCCTTAGCGGTTCGCTATACAATGAGCAGTTCTTC.

This chain links TRBV15 with TRBJ1-3; no clear D gene. Germline V lookup: CDR1 LNHNV, CDR2 YYDKDF (reference sequence). Trimming pared 5 bases from V and 0 bases from J, leaving 11 bases between. The CDR3 has 15 amino acids. The DNA of the CDR3 is TGTGCCACCAGCTCGGACGTACGCTCTGGAAACACCATATATTTT. This encodes CATSSDVRSGNTIYF.

This clonotype was seen only a few times. V gene TRBV19 combines with J gene TRBJ2-5; TRBD2 is a possible D gene (6 bases). Germline CDR1 and CDR2: LNHDA and SQIVND (reference sequence). CDR3 length: 14 residues. V was shortened by 5 bases and J by 5 bases, with 15 bases between the two germline ends. In nucleotides, the CDR3 is TGTGCCAGTAGTTTCCCACCAAGCGGGGAGACCCAGTACTTC. Encoded protein: CASSFPPSGETQYF.

This clonotype is medium-sized (0.01 to 0.1%). The chain is built from TRBV19 and TRBJ1-1; possibly TRBD1 for D (6 bases). This CDR3 region has 14 residues. Trimming cost V 5 bases and J 0 bases, with 10 bases left between them. Germline lookup yields CDR1 LNHDA and CDR2 SQIVND (reference sequence). CDR3 sequence reads: CASSPGQLNTEAFF. The CDR3 coding sequence is TGTGCCAGTAGTCCTGGACAGTTGAACACTGAAGCTTTCTTT.

This clonotype was detected ten times or more. J is TRBJ1-1 and V is TRBV7-6; D may be TRBD1 (6 bases). Germline V gene data show CDR1 as SGHVS and CDR2 as FNYEAQ. The CDR3 is 15 residues long. Deletions cut 2 bases from V and 2 bases from J, with 12 bases between. The DNA of the CDR3 is TGTGCCAGCAGCTTAAGGGGGGGGGGCAACACTGAAGCTTTCTTT. Protein sequence: CASSLRGGGNTEAFF.

There are many counts of this clonotype. V and J are TRBV7-9 and TRBJ2-5, with D perhaps TRBD1 (6 bases). Trimming pared 0 bases from V and 3 bases from J, leaving 26 bases between. There are 20 residues in the CDR3. Germline assignment: CDR1 SEHNR and CDR2 FQNEAQ (reference sequence). CDR3 loop: CASSLAKAIGGFWGKETQYF. For the CDR3, the DNA is TGTGCCAGCAGCTTAGCGAAAGCGATAGGGGGATTTTGGGGAAAAGAGACCCAGTACTTC.

This clonotype was found a few times. The J gene is TRBJ2-1, the V gene TRBV12-3 or TRBV12-4; 10 bases agree with TRBD1. After removal of 7 bases from V and 6 bases from J, the junction contained 12 bases not matched to a gene. The CDR3 runs 16 residues. CDR3 nucleotide sequence: TGTGCCAGCACCAACTACCGCGGGACAGGGGTCAATGAGCAGTTCTTC. It specifies CASTNYRGTGVNEQFF.

This clonotype was observed once. The CDR3 carries no conserved terminal phenylalanine or tryptophan, so it likely arises from a read error. V usage is TRBV20-1 and J usage is TRBJ2-7; D remains unclear. Germline CDR1 DFQATT, CDR2 SNEGSKA (reference sequence). The CDR3 is 12 residues long. The V end lost 6 bases, the J end lost 4 bases, and 13 bases lay between the germline ends. The CDR3 protein is CSAGNPSYEQYI. CDR3 sequence (DNA): TGCAGTGCCGGCAACCCCTCTTACGAGCAGTACATC.